This record covers a single T cell receptor (beta chain). Its specific antigen is unknown. One junction end does not reproduce the germline sequence, and a read error may be involved. Autoproliferating (CFSEdim) and non-proliferating (CFSEhi) T cell fractions were sequenced separately after stimulus-free culture of CFSE-labeled PBMCs. In total, under 55 million CFSE-labeled PBMCs were cultured without stimulus for approximately seven days, after which replicate wells were pooled. PBMCs were labeled with 0.45 to 0.5 uM CFSE and cultured in serum-free AIM-V medium without exogenous stimuli. PBMCs were obtained by Ficoll density gradient centrifugation and kept cryopreserved until use. Using a FACSAria III, live 7-AAD-negative cells were sorted, then washed with PBS and stored frozen at -80 degrees C as dry pellets. CDR3 length: 13 amino acids, cysteine to phenylalanine. Only CDR3 DNA is held: 39 bases, read in frame from base 1. Via the germline V gene, CDR1 is SNHLY and CDR2 FYNNEI.

TCRbeta CDR3 regions were amplified from extracted genomic DNA using the immunoSEQ Platform. Multiplex PCR, high-throughput sequencing and a vendor bioinformatics pipeline were brought together in the immunoSEQ assay. Per the source publication's procedure: Non-productive sequences and CDR3s shorter than 4 amino acids were removed, and clonotype frequencies were recalculated per sample. In immunoSEQ Analyzer 2.0, a clonotype counted as shared when the CDR3 amino acid, V gene and J gene sequences were identical. To normalize repertoire overlap, the number of shared clonotypes was divided by the product of the two clone-set sizes and multiplied by 1000 to give arbitrary units. The table comes from immuneACCESS by way of TCRdb, which keeps in-frame sequences with V and J called. Part of the clones is missing from these tables; in studies checked, under half for an unresolved V gene and the rest for unknown reasons. Clone size and V and J calls were adopted from that table, with D and trimming inferred from the DNA. The sample yields some 11,000 clones; roughly 86% were counted once. The top ten clonotypes cover less than 3% of the sample.

The source of the sample is a study of memory B cells and T cells in multiple sclerosis (dated by TCRdb to the late 2010s). In the study overall: The study compared TCR beta repertoires of autoproliferating peripheral T cells with brain lesion-infiltrating T cells in multiple sclerosis patients. A couple of multiple sclerosis patients were included in the TCR sequencing because brain lesions obtained at autopsy or brain-infiltrating cells obtained from biopsy were available for them. The paper as a whole reports these results and caveats: Clone-set sizes differed between compartments, which influenced counts of shared clonotypes and required normalization.

The specimen was PBMCs from blood kept in culture. The TCR comes from a human donor with multiple sclerosis. The V and J segments used are TRBV2 and TRBJ2-5; a confident D gene designation cannot be given. The CDR3 region: CASSEAGMGSFHF. The DNA sequence is given as TGTGCCAGCAGTGAAGCGGGGATGGGCAGCTTCCACTTC.